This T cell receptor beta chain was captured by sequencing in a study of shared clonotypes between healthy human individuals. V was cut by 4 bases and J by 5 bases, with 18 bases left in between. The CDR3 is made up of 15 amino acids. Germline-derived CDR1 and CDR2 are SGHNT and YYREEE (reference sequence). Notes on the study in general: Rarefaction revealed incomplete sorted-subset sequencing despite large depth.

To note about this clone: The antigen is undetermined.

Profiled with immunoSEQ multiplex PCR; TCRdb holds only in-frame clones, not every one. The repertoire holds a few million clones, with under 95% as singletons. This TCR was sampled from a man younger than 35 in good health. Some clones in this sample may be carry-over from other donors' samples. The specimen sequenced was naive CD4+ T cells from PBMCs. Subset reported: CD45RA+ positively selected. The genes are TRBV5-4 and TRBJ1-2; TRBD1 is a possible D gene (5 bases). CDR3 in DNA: TGTGCCAGCAGCGCCGCCCGGGAGGGGAAGTATGGCTACACCTTC. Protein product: CASSAAREGKYGYTF.